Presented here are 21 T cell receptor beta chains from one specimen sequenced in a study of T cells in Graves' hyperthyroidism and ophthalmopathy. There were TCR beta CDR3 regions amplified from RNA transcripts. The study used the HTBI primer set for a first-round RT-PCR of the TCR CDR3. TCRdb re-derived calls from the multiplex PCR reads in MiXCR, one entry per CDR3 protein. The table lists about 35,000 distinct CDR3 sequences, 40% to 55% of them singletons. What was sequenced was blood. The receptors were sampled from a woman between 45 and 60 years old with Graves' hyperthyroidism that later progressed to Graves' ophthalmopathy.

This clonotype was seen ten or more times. CDR3 protein: CASSFRGRVDGYTF. The CDR3 bases are TGCGCCAGCAGCTTCAGGGGGCGCGTGGATGGCTACACCTTC. This chain joins TRBV5-1 and TRBJ1-2, with 8 bases fitting TRBD1. With V trimmed by 2 bases and J by 6 bases, 6 bases remained unmatched. The germline V gene has CDR1 SGHRS and CDR2 YFSETQ. This CDR3 has 14 residues. Filled out from reference TRBV5-1 and TRBJ1-2, the complete variable domain reads KAGVTQTPRYLIKTRGQQVTLSCSPISGHRSVSWYQQTPGQGLQFLFEYFSETQRNKGNFPGRFSGRQFSNSRSEMNVSTLELGDSALYLCASSFRGRVDGYTFGSGTRLTVV.

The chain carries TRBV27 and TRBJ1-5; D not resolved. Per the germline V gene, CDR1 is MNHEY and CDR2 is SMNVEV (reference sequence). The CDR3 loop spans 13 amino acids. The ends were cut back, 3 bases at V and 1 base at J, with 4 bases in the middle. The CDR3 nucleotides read TGTGCCAGCAGTTTTGAGAGCAATCAGCCCCAGCATTTT. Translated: CASSFESNQPQHF.

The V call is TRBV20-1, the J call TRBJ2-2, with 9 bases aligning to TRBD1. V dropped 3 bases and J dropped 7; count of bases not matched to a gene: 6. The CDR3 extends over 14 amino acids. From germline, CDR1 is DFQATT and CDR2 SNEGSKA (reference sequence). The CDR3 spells CSASRDRVDGELFF. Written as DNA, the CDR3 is TGCAGTGCTAGCCGGGACAGGGTGGACGGGGAGCTGTTTTTT.

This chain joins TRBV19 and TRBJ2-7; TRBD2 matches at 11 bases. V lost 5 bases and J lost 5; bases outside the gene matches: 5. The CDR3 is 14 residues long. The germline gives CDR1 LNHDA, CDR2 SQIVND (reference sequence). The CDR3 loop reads CASSVSGRANEQYF. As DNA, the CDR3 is TGTGCCAGTAGTGTTAGCGGGAGGGCCAACGAGCAGTACTTC.

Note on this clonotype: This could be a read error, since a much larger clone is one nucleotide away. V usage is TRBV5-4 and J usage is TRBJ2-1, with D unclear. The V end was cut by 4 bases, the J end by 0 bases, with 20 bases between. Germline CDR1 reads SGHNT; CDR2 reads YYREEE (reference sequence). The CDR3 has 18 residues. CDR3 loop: CASSPTPGGASSYNEQFF. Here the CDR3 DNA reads TGTGCCAGCAGCCCTACCCCGGGCGGCGCGAGCTCCTACAATGAGCAGTTCTTC.

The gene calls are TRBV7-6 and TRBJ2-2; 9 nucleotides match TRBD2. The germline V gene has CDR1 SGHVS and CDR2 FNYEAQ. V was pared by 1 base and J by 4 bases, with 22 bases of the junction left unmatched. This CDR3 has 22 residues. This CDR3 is CASSLDVGVWREGKASTGELFF. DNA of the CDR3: TGTGCCAGCAGCTTAGACGTGGGGGTTTGGCGGGAGGGGAAAGCGAGCACCGGGGAGCTGTTTTTT.

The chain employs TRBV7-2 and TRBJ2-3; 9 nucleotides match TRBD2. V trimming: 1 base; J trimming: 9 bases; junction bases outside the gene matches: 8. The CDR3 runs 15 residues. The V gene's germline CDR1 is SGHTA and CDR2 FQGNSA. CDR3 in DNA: TGTGCCAGCAGCTTAGGGGTGACTAGCGGTTTGACGCAGTATTTT. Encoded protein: CASSLGVTSGLTQYF.

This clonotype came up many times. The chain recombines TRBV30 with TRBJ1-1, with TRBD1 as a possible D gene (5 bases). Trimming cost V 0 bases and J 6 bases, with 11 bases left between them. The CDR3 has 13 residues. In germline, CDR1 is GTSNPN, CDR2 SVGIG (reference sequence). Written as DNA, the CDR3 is TGTGCCTGGAGTGTACTAGGGGTGGCTGAAGCTTTCTTT. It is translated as CAWSVLGVAEAFF.

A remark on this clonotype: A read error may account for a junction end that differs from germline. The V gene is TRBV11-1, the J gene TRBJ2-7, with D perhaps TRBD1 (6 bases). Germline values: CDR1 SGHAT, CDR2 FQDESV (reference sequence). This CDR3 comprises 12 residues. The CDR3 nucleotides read TGTGCCAACAGCTCGGACAGATACGTACAGTACTTC. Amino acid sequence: CANSSDRYVQYF.

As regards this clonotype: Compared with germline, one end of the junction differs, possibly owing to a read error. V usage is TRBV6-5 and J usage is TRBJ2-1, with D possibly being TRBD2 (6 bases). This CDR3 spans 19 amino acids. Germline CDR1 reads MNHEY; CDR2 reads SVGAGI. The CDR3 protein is CASTPLGGAGVSSYNEQFF. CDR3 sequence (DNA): TGTGCCAGCACTCCACTCGGGGGAGCTGGAGTCAGCTCCTATAATGAGCAGTTCTTC.

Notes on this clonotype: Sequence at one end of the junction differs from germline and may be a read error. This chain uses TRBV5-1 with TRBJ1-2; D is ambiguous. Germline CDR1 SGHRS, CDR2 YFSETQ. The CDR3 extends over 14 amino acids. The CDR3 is CASTSNGENYSYTF. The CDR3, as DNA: TGCGCAAGCACCTCTAATGGGGAGAACTATAGCTACACCTTC.

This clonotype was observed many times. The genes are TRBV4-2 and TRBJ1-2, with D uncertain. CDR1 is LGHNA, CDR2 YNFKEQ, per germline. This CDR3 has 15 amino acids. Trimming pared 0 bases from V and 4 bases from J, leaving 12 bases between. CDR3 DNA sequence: TGTGCCAGCAGCCAAGATCTACTGGGTTTCTATGGCTACACCTTC. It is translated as CASSQDLLGFYGYTF.

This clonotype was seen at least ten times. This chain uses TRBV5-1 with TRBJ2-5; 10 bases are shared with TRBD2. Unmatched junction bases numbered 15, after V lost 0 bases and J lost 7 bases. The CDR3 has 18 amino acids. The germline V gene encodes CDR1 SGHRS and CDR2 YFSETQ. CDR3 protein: CASSLVGGLAPEGGTQYF. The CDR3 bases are TGCGCCAGCAGCTTGGTGGGGGGACTAGCGCCTGAAGGGGGGACCCAGTACTTC.

CDR3 protein: CASSLNSGQDNSPLHF. CDR3 nucleotide sequence: TGTGCCAGCAGCTTGAATTCGGGACAGGATAATTCACCCCTCCACTTT. This sequence joins TRBV11-3 and TRBJ1-6; 8 positions match TRBD1. Looked up from germline, CDR1 is SGHNT and CDR2 is YENEEA. This CDR3 has 16 amino acids. The V segment lost 3 bases and the J segment 5 bases; nucleotides outside the gene matches: 6.

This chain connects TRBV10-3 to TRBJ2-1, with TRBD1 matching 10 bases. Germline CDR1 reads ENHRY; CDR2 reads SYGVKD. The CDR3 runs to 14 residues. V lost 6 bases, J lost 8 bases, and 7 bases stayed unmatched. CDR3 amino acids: CAIRRDRGRDEQFF. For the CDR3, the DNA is TGTGCCATCAGGCGGGACAGGGGAAGGGATGAGCAGTTCTTC.

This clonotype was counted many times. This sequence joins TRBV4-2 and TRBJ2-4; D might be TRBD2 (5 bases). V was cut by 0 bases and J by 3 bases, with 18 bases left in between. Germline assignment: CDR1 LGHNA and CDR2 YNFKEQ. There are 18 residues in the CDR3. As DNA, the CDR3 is TGTGCCAGCAGCCAAGATTATGAGGGAGTGTCAGGCAAAAACATTCAGTACTTC. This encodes CASSQDYEGVSGKNIQYF.

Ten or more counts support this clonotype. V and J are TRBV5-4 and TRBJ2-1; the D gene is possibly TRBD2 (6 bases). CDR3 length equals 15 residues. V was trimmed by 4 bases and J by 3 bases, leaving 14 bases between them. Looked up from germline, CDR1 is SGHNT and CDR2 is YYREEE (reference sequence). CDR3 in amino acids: CASSPGASDYNEQFF. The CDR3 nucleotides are TGTGCCAGCAGCCCTGGGGCTAGCGACTACAATGAGCAGTTCTTC.

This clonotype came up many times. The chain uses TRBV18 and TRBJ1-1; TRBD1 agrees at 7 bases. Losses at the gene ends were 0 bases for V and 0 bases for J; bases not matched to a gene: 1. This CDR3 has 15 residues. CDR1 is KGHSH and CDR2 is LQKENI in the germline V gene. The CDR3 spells CASSPPDRMNTEAFF. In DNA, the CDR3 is TGTGCCAGCTCACCACCGGACAGGATGAACACTGAAGCTTTCTTT.

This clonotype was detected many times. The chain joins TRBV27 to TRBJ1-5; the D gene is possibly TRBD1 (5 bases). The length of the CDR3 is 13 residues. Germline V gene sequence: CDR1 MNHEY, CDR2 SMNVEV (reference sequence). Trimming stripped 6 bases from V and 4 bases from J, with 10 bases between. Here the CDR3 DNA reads TGTGCCAGCAGCCAAAAGGGGAATCAGCCCCAGCATTTT. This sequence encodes CASSQKGNQPQHF.

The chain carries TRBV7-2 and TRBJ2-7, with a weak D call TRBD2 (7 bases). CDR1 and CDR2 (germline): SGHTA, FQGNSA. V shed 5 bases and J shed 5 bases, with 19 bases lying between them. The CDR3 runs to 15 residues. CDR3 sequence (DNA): TGTGCCAGCAGCCCCGTAGGGGGAGGGACCAACGAGCAGTACTTC. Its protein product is CASSPVGGGTNEQYF. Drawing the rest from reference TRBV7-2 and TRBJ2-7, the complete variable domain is GAGVSQSPSNKVTEKGKDVELRCDPISGHTALYWYRQSLGQGLEFLIYFQGNSAPDKSGLPSDRFSAERTGGSVSTLTIQRTQQEDSAVYLCASSPVGGGTNEQYFGPGTRLTVT.

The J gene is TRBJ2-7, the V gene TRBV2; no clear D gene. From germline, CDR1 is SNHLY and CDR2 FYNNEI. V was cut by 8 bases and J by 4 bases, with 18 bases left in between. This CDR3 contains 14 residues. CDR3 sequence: CASCTGLRTYEQYF. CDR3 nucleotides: TGTGCCAGCTGTACCGGGCTACGCACGTACGAGCAGTACTTC.